This T cell receptor (beta chain) was documented in a study of cytomegalovirus exposure and HLA in healthy donors. The study ran its PCR with 60 Vbeta and 13 Jbeta primers. Sequencing used immunoSEQ multiplex PCR; TCRdb keeps in-frame clones, though not all of them. The sample lists around 150,000 clones, around three quarters seen once, with about 4% in the top ten. Trimming took 7 bases from V and 9 from J; bases not matched to a gene: 11. The CDR3 is 15 residues long. The germline gives CDR1 MDHEN, CDR2 SYDVKM. The sequence derives from a man aged 25 to 40 in good health and CMV-seropositive. V and J are TRBV28 and TRBJ1-6; TRBD1 aligns across 8 bases. Source material: PBMCs. CDR3 coding DNA: TGTGCCAGCACCACAGCGGCGACAGGGGTTTCACCCCTCCACTTT. Encoded protein: CASTTAATGVSPLHF.